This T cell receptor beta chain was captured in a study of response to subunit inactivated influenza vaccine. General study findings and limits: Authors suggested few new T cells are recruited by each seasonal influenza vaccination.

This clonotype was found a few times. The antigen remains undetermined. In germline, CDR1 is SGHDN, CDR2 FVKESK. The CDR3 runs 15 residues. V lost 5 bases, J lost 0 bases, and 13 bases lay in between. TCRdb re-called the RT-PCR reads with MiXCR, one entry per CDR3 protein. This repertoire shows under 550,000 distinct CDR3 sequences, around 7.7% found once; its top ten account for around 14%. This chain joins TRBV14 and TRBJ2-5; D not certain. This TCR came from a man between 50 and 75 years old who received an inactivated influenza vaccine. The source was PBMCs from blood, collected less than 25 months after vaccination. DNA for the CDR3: TGTGCCAGCAGCAACGGTATGAGCTACCAAGAGACCCAGTACTTC. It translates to CASSNGMSYQETQYF.